Sequencing of this T cell receptor (beta chain) was carried out in a study of cytotoxic CD8 clonotypes in ibrutinib-treated CLL. The repertoire was sequenced with immunoSEQ multiplex PCR; TCRdb's copy has only in-frame clones and lacks some. The repertoire holds approximately 45,000 clones, with 60% to 80% as singletons. Between the trimmed V and J ends, which lost 3 bases and 3 bases, there was a span of 18 bases. The germline V gene encodes CDR1 KGHSH and CDR2 LQKENI. CDR3 length: 16 residues. TCR beta libraries used about 2.1 micrograms of DNA from cryopreserved PBMCs. This specimen consisted of PBMCs, obtained after 24 months of ibrutinib treatment. This sequence originates from a human donor with chronic lymphocytic leukemia. J is TRBJ2-7 and V is TRBV18; TRBD2 might be the D (5 bases). The CDR3 DNA reads as TGTGCCAGCTCACCTAACCTACTAGGTACTTTCTACGAGCAGTACTTC. This sequence encodes CASSPNLLGTFYEQYF.